This TCR beta chain was captured in a study of blood T cell repertoires in COVID-19. Across the whole study: All recovered Cohort 3 donors got two negative PCRs, got clearance, or saw symptom resolution.

Ages ranged from 18 to 89 years, with residence in more than 20 US areas. Researchers sorted participants into cohorts using their self-reported clinical history. V dropped 4 bases and J dropped 5; count of bases not matched to a gene: 5. The V gene's germline CDR1 is SGHTS and CDR2 YDEGEE. The CDR3 extends over 14 amino acids. Assay used: immunoSEQ multiplex PCR; TCRdb lists only in-frame clones, some missing. The data contain roughly 200,000 clones, about 88% of them singletons. The sequence was collected from a woman aged 40 to 50 in a cohort exposed to, infected with or recovered from COVID-19 (not recorded which). The chain recombines TRBV5-8 with TRBJ1-4; 7 bases are shared with TRBD1. The sample comprised PBMCs or T cells enriched from blood (not recorded which). DNA of the CDR3: TGTGCCAGCAGCCCGGGACAGATAAATGAAAAACTGTTTTTT. It is translated as CASSPGQINEKLFF.